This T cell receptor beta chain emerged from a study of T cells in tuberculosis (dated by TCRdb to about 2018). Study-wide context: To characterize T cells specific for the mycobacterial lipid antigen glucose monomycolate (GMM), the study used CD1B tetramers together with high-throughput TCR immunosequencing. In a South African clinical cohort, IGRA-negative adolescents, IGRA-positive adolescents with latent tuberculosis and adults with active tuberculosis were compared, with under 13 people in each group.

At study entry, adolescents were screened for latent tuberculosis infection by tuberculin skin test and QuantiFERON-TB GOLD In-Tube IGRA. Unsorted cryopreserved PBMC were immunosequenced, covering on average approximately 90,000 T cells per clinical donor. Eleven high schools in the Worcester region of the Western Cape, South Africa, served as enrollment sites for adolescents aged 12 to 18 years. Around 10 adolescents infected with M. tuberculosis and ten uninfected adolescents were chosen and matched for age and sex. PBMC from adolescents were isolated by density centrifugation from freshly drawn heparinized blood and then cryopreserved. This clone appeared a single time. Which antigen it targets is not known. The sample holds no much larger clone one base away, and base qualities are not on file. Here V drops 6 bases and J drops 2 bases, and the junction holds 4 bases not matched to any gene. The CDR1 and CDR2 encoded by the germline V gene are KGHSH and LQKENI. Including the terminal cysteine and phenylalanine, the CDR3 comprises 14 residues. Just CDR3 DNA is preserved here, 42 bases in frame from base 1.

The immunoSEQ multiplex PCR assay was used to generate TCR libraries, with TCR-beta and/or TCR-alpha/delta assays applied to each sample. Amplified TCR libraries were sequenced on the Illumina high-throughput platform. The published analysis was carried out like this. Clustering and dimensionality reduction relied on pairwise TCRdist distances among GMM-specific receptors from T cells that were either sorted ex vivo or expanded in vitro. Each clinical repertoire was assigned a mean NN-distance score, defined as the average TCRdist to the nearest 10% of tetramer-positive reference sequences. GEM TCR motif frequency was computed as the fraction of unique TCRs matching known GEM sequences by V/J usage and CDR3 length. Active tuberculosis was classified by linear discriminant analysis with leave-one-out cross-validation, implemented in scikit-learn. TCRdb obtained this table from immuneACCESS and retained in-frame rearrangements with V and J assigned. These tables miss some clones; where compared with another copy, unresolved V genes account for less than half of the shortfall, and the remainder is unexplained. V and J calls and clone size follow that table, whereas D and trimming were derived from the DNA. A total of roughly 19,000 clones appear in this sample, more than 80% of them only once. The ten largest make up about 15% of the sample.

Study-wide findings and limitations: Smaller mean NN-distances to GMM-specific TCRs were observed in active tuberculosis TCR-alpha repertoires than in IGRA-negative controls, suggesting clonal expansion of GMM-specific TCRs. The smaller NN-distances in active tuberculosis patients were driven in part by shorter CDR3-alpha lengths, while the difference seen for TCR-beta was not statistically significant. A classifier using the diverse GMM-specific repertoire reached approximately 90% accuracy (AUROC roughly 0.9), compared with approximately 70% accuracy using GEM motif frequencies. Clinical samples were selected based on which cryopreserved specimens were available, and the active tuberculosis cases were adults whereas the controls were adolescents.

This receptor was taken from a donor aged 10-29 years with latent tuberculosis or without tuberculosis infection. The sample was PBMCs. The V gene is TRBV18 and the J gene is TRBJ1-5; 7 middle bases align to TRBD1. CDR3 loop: CASSPGTGNQPQHF. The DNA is TGTGCCAGCTCGCCCGGGACAGGCAATCAGCCCCAGCATTTT.